One sample yielded the 31 T cell receptor beta chains listed below, sequenced in a study of blood T cell repertoires in COVID-19. The data were produced by immunoSEQ multiplex PCR, yet TCRdb's version contains in-frame clones alone and is incomplete. The data contain about 400,000 clones, about 87% of them singletons. Specimen: PBMCs or T cells enriched from blood (not recorded which). These receptors all come from a woman aged 45-65 years who had recovered from COVID-19.

This clone was seen only once. This chain links TRBV12-3 or TRBV12-4 with TRBJ1-1, with D perhaps matching TRBD1 (5 bases). Trimming left V 5 bases short and J 4 bases short, with 11 bases between. CDR3 length: 13 residues. In DNA form, the CDR3 reads TGTGCCAGCAGTCCGGGGGGTAGCACTGAAGCTTTCTTT. Translating gives CASSPGGSTEAFF.

The V gene is TRBV7-9, the J gene TRBJ1-5; 7 nucleotides line up with TRBD1. Germline CDR1 reads SEHNR; CDR2 reads FQNEAQ (reference sequence). V lost 0 bases, J lost 0 bases, and 2 bases stayed unmatched. CDR3 size: 16 residues. The CDR3 reads CASSLATGSSNQPQHF. The DNA for the CDR3 is TGTGCCAGCAGCTTAGCGACAGGGAGTAGCAATCAGCCCCAGCATTTT.

The chain is built from TRBV6-5 and TRBJ2-7; weak D call: TRBD2 (5 bases). V lost 6 bases and J 0 bases, leaving 9 bases between the germline ends. The CDR3 has 13 amino acids. The germline gives CDR1 MNHEY, CDR2 SVGAGI. The CDR3 DNA follows: TGTGCCAGCAGAATCGGGGTCTCCTACGAGCAGTACTTC. This codes for CASRIGVSYEQYF.

The rearrangement joins TRBV6-5 to TRBJ1-6, with TRBD1 as a possible D gene (6 bases). CDR1 MNHEY and CDR2 SVGAGI come from the germline V gene. V was shortened by 6 bases and J by 8 bases, with 11 bases between the two germline ends. This CDR3 contains 13 residues. CDR3 region: CASRDSPDSPLHF. The CDR3 DNA is TGTGCCAGCAGGGACAGCCCTGATTCACCCCTCCACTTT.

V usage is TRBV4-1 and J usage is TRBJ1-1; D unclear. Germline V lookup: CDR1 MGHRA, CDR2 YSYEKL. V lost 0 bases and J lost 11, with 22 bases in between. The CDR3 runs 16 residues. Written as DNA, the CDR3 is TGCGCCAGCAGCCAAGATCGGGAGGGTGCCGCACTGGGGGCTTTCTTT. It is translated as CASSQDREGAALGAFF.

This clone was detected only a few times. The V and J genes are TRBV24-1 and TRBJ2-7; no reliable D call. V dropped 3 bases and J dropped 7 bases, with 12 bases sitting between them. The CDR3 is 13 amino acids. The V gene's germline CDR1 is KGHDR and CDR2 SFDVKD. In DNA form, the CDR3 reads TGTGCCACCAGTGATCCGTCCAGAGGAGAGCAGTACTTC. Its translation is CATSDPSRGEQYF.

This chain links TRBV30 with TRBJ2-3, with TRBD2 matching 9 bases. V lost 5 bases, J lost 6 bases, and 9 bases stayed unmatched. The CDR3 is 14 amino acids. Looked up from germline, CDR1 is GTSNPN and CDR2 is SVGIG (reference sequence). The CDR3 bases are TGTGCCTGGGGGCGCGGGGGGGCGTCGGATACGCAGTATTTT. Its protein product is CAWGRGGASDTQYF.

The rearrangement joins TRBV3-1 (or the pseudogene TRBV3-2) to TRBJ1-2; D might be TRBD1 (5 bases). Trimming took off 2 bases at V and 7 bases at J, with 14 bases between the two ends. Looked up from germline, CDR1 is LGHDT and CDR2 is YNNKEL (reference sequence). CDR3 length equals 14 residues. Written as DNA, the CDR3 is TGTGCCAGCAGCCAAATGGTGTCCGGGGGTGGCTACACCTTC. Translation gives CASSQMVSGGGYTF.

In its sample, this clone was seen once. This sequence joins TRBV28 and TRBJ2-5; 8 nucleotides line up with TRBD2. The CDR3 sequence is 13 residues long. Germline-derived CDR1 and CDR2 are MDHEN and SYDVKM. The V segment lost 8 bases and the J segment 8 bases; nucleotides outside the gene matches: 10. The CDR3 reads CASGITREGTQYF. In DNA form, the CDR3 reads TGTGCCAGCGGAATCACCCGGGAGGGTACCCAGTACTTC.

The chain is built from TRBV28 and TRBJ2-7; 8 nucleotides align to TRBD1. V shed 5 bases and J 4 bases; nucleotides not matched to a gene: 7. The germline V gene has CDR1 MDHEN and CDR2 SYDVKM. The CDR3 consists of 14 residues. DNA of the CDR3: TGTGCCAGCAGTCCCGGGACAGGCGTATACGAGCAGTACTTC. Translated, it gives CASSPGTGVYEQYF.

This clone was counted once. This same CDR3 is encoded by further DNA sequences in the sample. The CDR3 spells CASSSGLNYGYTF. CDR3 in DNA: TGTGCCAGCAGTTCCGGGTTAAACTATGGCTACACCTTC. This chain uses TRBV27 with TRBJ1-2, with D unresolved. V lost 4 bases, J lost 2 bases, and 8 bases lay in between. The CDR3 covers 13 residues. CDR1 and CDR2 (germline): MNHEY, SMNVEV (reference sequence).

Only one count was recorded for this clone. This chain joins TRBV28 and TRBJ1-6; unclear D gene. The ends were cut back, 6 bases at V and 0 bases at J, with 12 bases in the middle. The CDR3 has 16 amino acids. Germline assignment: CDR1 MDHEN and CDR2 SYDVKM. CDR3 coding DNA: TGTGCCAGCAGAGAACAACAAAGCTCCTATAATTCACCCCTCCACTTT. This encodes CASREQQSSYNSPLHF. The variable domain in full, completed from reference TRBV28 and TRBJ1-6, reads DVKVTQSSRYLVKRTGEKVFLECVQDMDHENMFWYRQDPGLGLRLIYFSYDVKMKEKGDIPEGYSVSREKKERFSLILESASTNQTSMYLCASREQQSSYNSPLHFGNGTRLTVT.

The CDR3 sequence is CASMAQGNQPQHF. The CDR3 nucleotides are TGTGCCAGCATGGCACAGGGGAATCAGCCCCAGCATTTT. This sequence joins TRBV2 and TRBJ1-5; 7 bases map to TRBD1. Germline CDR1 and CDR2: SNHLY and FYNNEI. The J segment lost 4 bases and the V segment lost 7 bases, leaving 4 bases of the junction unmatched. The CDR3 spans 13 residues.

About this clone: Other DNA sequences in this specimen translate into the identical CDR3. The V call is TRBV18, the J call TRBJ2-7, with unresolved D. Per the germline V gene, CDR1 is KGHSH and CDR2 is LQKENI. This CDR3 comprises 12 residues. V lost 3 bases, J lost 3 bases, and 6 bases lay in between. The CDR3 bases are TGTGCCAGCTCACCCGCTAGCTACGAGCAGTACTTC. Its translation: CASSPASYEQYF. The entire variable domain, with the rest obtained from reference TRBV18 and TRBJ2-7, is as follows: NAGVMQNPRHLVRRRGQEARLRCSPMKGHSHVYWYRQLPEEGLKFMVYLQKENIIDESGMPKERFSAEFPKEGPSILRIQQVVRGDSAAYFCASSPASYEQYFGPGTRLTVT.

The CDR3 coding sequence is TGTGCCAGCAGCTTTGGGACAGGGCCCGGGGAGCTGTTTTTT. This gives the protein CASSFGTGPGELFF. The chain employs TRBV11-2 and TRBJ2-2, with 9 positions matching TRBD1. Trimming at V came to 3 bases and at J to 6 bases, leaving 2 bases not matched to a gene. CDR1 is SGHAT, CDR2 FQNNGV, per germline. The length of the CDR3 is 14 residues.

This chain uses TRBV6-5 with TRBJ1-3; D gene ambiguous. This CDR3 is 15 amino acids long. V was clipped by 6 bases and J by 0 bases, with 12 bases between them. The germline gives CDR1 MNHEY, CDR2 SVGAGI. DNA of the CDR3: TGTGCCAGCAGCCTAACACAGTACTCTGGAAACACCATATATTTT. Its translation is CASSLTQYSGNTIYF.

This clone was picked up many times. The CDR3: CASSPRGDTGELFF. CDR3 DNA sequence: TGCGCCAGCAGCCCGCGGGGGGACACCGGGGAGCTGTTTTTT. The chain employs TRBV5-1 and TRBJ2-2; 8 bases map to TRBD2. The CDR3 runs to 14 residues. Losses at the gene ends were 4 bases for V and 3 bases for J; bases not matched to a gene: 2. Germline CDR1 and CDR2: SGHRS and YFSETQ.

This clone has just one count. Other DNA sequences in the sample encode the same CDR3. CDR3 in amino acids: CASSVAGGQETQYF. The CDR3, as DNA: TGTGCCAGCAGCGTAGCCGGCGGGCAAGAGACCCAGTACTTC. V gene TRBV9 combines with J gene TRBJ2-5, with D possibly matching TRBD2 (5 bases). V gave up 0 bases and J gave up 2 bases, with 8 bases separating them. The germline V gene encodes CDR1 SGDLS and CDR2 YYNGEE. The CDR3 is made up of 14 amino acids.

The J gene is TRBJ1-3, the V gene TRBV6-1; D unclear. Germline CDR1 and CDR2: MNHNS and SASEGT. V was clipped by 2 bases and J by 4 bases, with 15 bases between them. CDR3 length: 16 amino acids. In DNA form, the CDR3 reads TGTGCCAGCAGTGAAACCAGACTTACACCGGGAAACACCATATATTTT. This sequence encodes CASSETRLTPGNTIYF.

The rearrangement links TRBV4-1 to TRBJ1-1, with TRBD1 matching over 8 bases. CDR1 and CDR2 from the germline V gene are MGHRA and YSYEKL. V shed 0 bases, J shed 6 bases, and the junction held 15 bases outside the gene matches. CDR3 length equals 18 residues. The CDR3 DNA is TGCGCCAGCAGCCAAGACGGGTCCCTCGGACAGGGATATTCTGAAGCTTTCTTT. Its translation is CASSQDGSLGQGYSEAFF.

The V and J genes are TRBV28 and TRBJ2-3; D is perhaps TRBD1 (6 bases). V was trimmed by 3 bases and J by 2 bases, leaving 9 bases between them. This CDR3 contains 14 residues. Germline values: CDR1 MDHEN, CDR2 SYDVKM. Here the CDR3 reads CASSFRTVTDTQYF. As DNA, the CDR3 is TGTGCCAGCAGTTTCCGGACAGTCACAGATACGCAGTATTTT.

The chain is built from TRBV5-5 and TRBJ1-4; D is perhaps TRBD1 (6 bases). The germline V gene encodes CDR1 SGHKS and CDR2 YYEKEE (reference sequence). This CDR3 contains 16 residues. The V gene lost 4 bases and the J gene lost 0 bases, with 13 bases spanning the gap. The CDR3 loop is CASSPRTVATNEKLFF. The CDR3, as DNA: TGTGCCAGCAGCCCGAGGACAGTAGCAACTAATGAAAAACTGTTTTTT.

This chain joins TRBV7-9 and TRBJ2-1; the match to TRBD2 covers 7 bases. Germline CDR1 SEHNR, CDR2 FQNEAQ (reference sequence). The length of the CDR3 is 16 residues. The V gene end was trimmed by 4 bases and the J gene end by 7 bases; junction bases not matched to a gene: 13. DNA of the CDR3: TGTGCCAGCAGCTCCAGCGGGGTAGCTACGGGGAATGAGCAGTTCTTC. This translates into CASSSSGVATGNEQFF.

This sequence joins TRBV5-1 and TRBJ1-1, with D tentatively TRBD1 (6 bases). The V gene lost 0 bases and the J gene lost 1 base, with 16 bases spanning the gap. The CDR3 length is 17 residues. Germline-derived CDR1 and CDR2 are SGHRS and YFSETQ. The CDR3 DNA follows: TGCGCCAGCAGCTTGGAAGGTTTGGGACATTGGAACACTGAAGCTTTCTTT. It translates to CASSLEGLGHWNTEAFF.

The rearrangement uses TRBV5-1 and TRBJ2-7, with D possibly TRBD1 on 5 matching bases. Trimming stripped 3 bases from V and 1 base from J, with 11 bases between. The CDR3 runs 14 residues. The germline gives CDR1 SGHRS, CDR2 YFSETQ. For the CDR3, the DNA is TGCGCCAGCAGCTCACAGGTTAGGTCCTACGAGCAGTACTTC. Amino acids: CASSSQVRSYEQYF.

This clone was detected a few times. The germline gene is not matched at one end of the junction; a read error may be the cause. This chain joins TRBV5-1 and TRBJ2-1, with 7 bases identical to TRBD1. The CDR3 runs 15 residues. Germline assignment: CDR1 SGHRS and CDR2 YFSETQ. The CDR3 is CASSLERGPKNGQFF. In nucleotides, the CDR3 is TGCGCCAGCAGCTTGGAGAGGGGGCCGAAGAATGGGCAGTTCTTC.

This chain links TRBV30 with TRBJ1-5; D might be TRBD1 (6 bases). The germline V gene encodes CDR1 GTSNPN and CDR2 SVGIG (reference sequence). The CDR3 length is 14 residues. V was cut by 1 base and J by 11 bases, with 18 bases left in between. In nucleotides, the CDR3 is TGTGCCTGGAGTGGAAACCCACAGGGAAGAACCCAGCATTTT. Protein product: CAWSGNPQGRTQHF. Supplemented by reference TRBV30 and TRBJ1-5, the full variable domain reads SQTIHQWPATLVQPVGSPLSLECTVEGTSNPNLYWYRQAAGRGLQLLFYSVGIGQISSEVPQNLSASRPQDRQFILSSKKLLLSDSGFYLCAWSGNPQGRTQHFGDGTRLSIL.

V gene TRBV6-5 combines with J gene TRBJ2-2, with D perhaps TRBD1 (6 bases). The germline V gene encodes CDR1 MNHEY and CDR2 SVGAGI. The CDR3 extends over 16 amino acids. The V gene lost 0 bases and the J gene lost 3 bases, with 11 bases spanning the gap. The DNA for the CDR3 is TGTGCCAGCAGTTACTCGCCAGGGGTGCACACCGGGGAGCTGTTTTTT. Amino acid sequence: CASSYSPGVHTGELFF.

This clone occurred a few times. The chain is built from TRBV27 and TRBJ1-2; D is unclear. CDR1 is MNHEY, CDR2 SMNVEV, per germline (reference sequence). CDR3 length: 12 amino acids. V shed 5 bases and J shed 5 bases, with 9 bases lying between them. CDR3 DNA: TGTGCCAGCAGTATACCGGGTTATGGCTACACCTTC. Its protein product is CASSIPGYGYTF.

This sequence joins TRBV6-5 and TRBJ1-2, with TRBD1 matching 7 bases. Per germline, CDR1 MNHEY and CDR2 SVGAGI. The CDR3 is made up of 13 amino acids. V lost 6 bases and J lost 6; bases outside the gene matches: 7. In DNA form, the CDR3 reads TGTGCCAGCAGCATACAGGGGCTCGATGGCTACACCTTC. Its translation: CASSIQGLDGYTF.

The chain uses TRBV6-2 or TRBV6-3 and TRBJ1-2; 7 bases match TRBD1. J gave up 2 bases and V 5 bases, and 11 bases lay outside the gene matches. The CDR3 has 16 amino acids. Germline V gene sequence: CDR1 MNHEY, CDR2 SVGEGT. The CDR3 DNA is TGTGCCAGCAGTCCCCCAACGGGACAGAGGAACTATGGCTACACCTTC. Amino acids: CASSPPTGQRNYGYTF.